The 8 T cell receptor beta chains reported below all come from one sample, sequenced in a study of human T cells and chemical hapten exposure. One entry per CDR3 protein results from TCRdb running MiXCR on the RACE reads. The table includes 300,000 to 350,000 distinct CDR3 sequences, under 8% detected once. Time point in this sample: patch test 1, 2 weeks after DPC sensitization. Described treatment: therapeutic diphenylcyclopropenone sensitization with weekly scalp DPC. The material was whole blood, obtained in connection with sensitization to the hapten diphenylcyclopropenone (DPC). The receptors originated from a woman younger than 35 with alopecia areata. Some clones in this sample may be carry-over from other donors' samples.

The chain is built from TRBV5-6 and TRBJ2-1; D is undetermined. V lost 1 base to trimming and J lost 0 bases, with 11 bases between them. The CDR3 consists of 16 residues. CDR1 is SGHDT and CDR2 is YYEEEE in the germline V gene. The CDR3 DNA is TGTGCCAGCAGCTTGTATTCCGGTAGCTCCTACAATGAGCAGTTCTTC. Protein product: CASSLYSGSSYNEQFF.

This clonotype was seen a handful of times. V is TRBV13 and J is TRBJ2-7, with D unclear. The CDR3 covers 12 residues. V shed 3 bases and J shed 5 bases, with 8 bases lying between them. Germline CDR1 reads PRHDT; CDR2 reads FYEKMQ (reference sequence). CDR3 sequence (DNA): TGTGCCAGCAGCTTTAGGGTAGACGAGCAGTACTTC. It specifies CASSFRVDEQYF.

This clonotype came up a few times. The rearrangement uses TRBV12-3 or TRBV12-4 and TRBJ2-7, with TRBD2 matching 11 bases. The CDR3 has 15 residues. With V trimmed by 6 bases and J by 1 base, 5 bases remained unmatched. This CDR3 reads CASRFTSGGSYEQYF. CDR3 bases: TGTGCCAGCAGATTCACTAGCGGGGGATCCTACGAGCAGTACTTC.

The chain has TRBV6-2 or TRBV6-3 and TRBJ1-1; no firm D call. This CDR3 spans 15 amino acids. V was trimmed by 0 bases and J by 1 base, leaving 9 bases between them. Germline-derived CDR1 and CDR2 are MNHEY and SVGEGT. The CDR3 protein is CASSYSDTTNTEAFF. The CDR3 DNA sequence: TGTGCCAGCAGTTACTCTGACACTACGAACACTGAAGCTTTCTTT.

This clonotype was seen repeatedly, ten times or more. The rearrangement links TRBV7-2 to TRBJ1-6, with D tentatively TRBD1 (6 bases). The CDR3 length is 16 residues. Germline CDR1 reads SGHTA; CDR2 reads FQGNSA. The V end lost 1 base, the J end lost 4 bases, and 11 bases lay between the germline ends. This chain's CDR3 is CASSLGTALYNSPLHF. The DNA of the CDR3 is TGTGCCAGCAGCTTAGGGACAGCCCTTTATAATTCACCCCTCCACTTT.

V is TRBV27 and J is TRBJ1-2; D is unclear. The germline gives CDR1 MNHEY, CDR2 SMNVEV (reference sequence). V was clipped by 0 bases and J by 3 bases, with 8 bases between them. The CDR3 extends over 14 amino acids. The CDR3 DNA sequence: TGTGCCAGCAGTTTATCGGAACAGCACTATGGCTACACCTTC. Protein: CASSLSEQHYGYTF.

This chain joins TRBV20-1 and TRBJ2-1; D perhaps matches TRBD2 (5 bases). The CDR3 has 13 residues. Germline loops: CDR1 DFQATT, CDR2 SNEGSKA (reference sequence). V was trimmed by 0 bases and J by 9 bases, leaving 12 bases between them. The CDR3 reads CSARDRWETEQFF. The CDR3 DNA reads TGCAGTGCTAGAGATCGTTGGGAGACTGAGCAGTTCTTC.

Ten or more counts support this clonotype. The chain has TRBV2 and TRBJ2-3; D not resolved. The CDR3 has 11 residues. The germline V gene has CDR1 SNHLY and CDR2 FYNNEI. Trimming pared 7 bases from V and 6 bases from J, leaving 8 bases between. CDR3 region: CASIQLDTQYF. The CDR3 nucleotides read TGTGCCAGCATCCAGCTCGATACGCAGTATTTT.